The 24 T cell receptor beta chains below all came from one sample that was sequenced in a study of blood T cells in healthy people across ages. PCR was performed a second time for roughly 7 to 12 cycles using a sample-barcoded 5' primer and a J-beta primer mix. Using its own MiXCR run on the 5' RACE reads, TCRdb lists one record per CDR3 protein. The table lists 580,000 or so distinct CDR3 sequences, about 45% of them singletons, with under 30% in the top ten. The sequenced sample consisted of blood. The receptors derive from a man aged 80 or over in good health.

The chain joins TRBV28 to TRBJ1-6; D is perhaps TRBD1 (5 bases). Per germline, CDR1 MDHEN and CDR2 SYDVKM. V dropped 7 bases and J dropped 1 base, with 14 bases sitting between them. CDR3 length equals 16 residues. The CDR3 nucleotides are TGTGCCAGCAATCAGGCAGGGCAGTCCTATAATTCACCCCTCCACTTT. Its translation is CASNQAGQSYNSPLHF.

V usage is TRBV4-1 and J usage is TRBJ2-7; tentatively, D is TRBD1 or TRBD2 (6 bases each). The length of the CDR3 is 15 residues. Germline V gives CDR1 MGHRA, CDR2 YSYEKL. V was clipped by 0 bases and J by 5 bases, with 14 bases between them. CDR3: CASSQDFQGRNEQYF. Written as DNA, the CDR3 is TGCGCCAGCAGCCAAGATTTCCAGGGGAGGAACGAGCAGTACTTC.

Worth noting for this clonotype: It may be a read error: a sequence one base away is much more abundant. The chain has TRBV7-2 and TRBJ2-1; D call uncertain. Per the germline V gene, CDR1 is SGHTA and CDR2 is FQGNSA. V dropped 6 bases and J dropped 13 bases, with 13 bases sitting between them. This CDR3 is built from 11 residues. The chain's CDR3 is CASSFTETQFF. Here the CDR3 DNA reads TGTGCCAGCAGTTTCACAGAGACCCAGTTCTTC.

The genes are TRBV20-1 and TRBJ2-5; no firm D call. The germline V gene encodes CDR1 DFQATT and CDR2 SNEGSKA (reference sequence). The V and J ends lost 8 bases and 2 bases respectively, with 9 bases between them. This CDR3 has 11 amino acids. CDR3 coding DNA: TGCAGTACAAACCCTCAAGAGACCCAGTACTTC. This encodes CSTNPQETQYF.

CDR3 nucleotide sequence: TGTGCCAGCAGCTCCCCCGGTCTATCCAAAAACATTCAGTACTTC. Encoded protein: CASSSPGLSKNIQYF. V gene TRBV7-9 combines with J gene TRBJ2-4; D uncertain. This CDR3 has 15 residues. CDR1 SEHNR and CDR2 FQNEAQ come from the germline V gene (reference sequence). V was trimmed by 4 bases and J by 2 bases, leaving 12 bases between them.

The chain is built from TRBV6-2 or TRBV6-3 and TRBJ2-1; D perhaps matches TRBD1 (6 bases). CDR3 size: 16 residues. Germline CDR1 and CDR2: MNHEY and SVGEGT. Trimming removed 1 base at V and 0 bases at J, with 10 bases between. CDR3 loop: CASSYFRGVSYNEQFF. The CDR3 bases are TGTGCCAGCAGTTACTTCAGGGGTGTCTCCTACAATGAGCAGTTCTTC.

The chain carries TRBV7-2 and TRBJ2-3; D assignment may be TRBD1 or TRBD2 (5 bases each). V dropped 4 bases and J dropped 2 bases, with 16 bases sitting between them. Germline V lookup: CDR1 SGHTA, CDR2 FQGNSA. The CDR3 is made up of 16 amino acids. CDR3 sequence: CASSSPGRKFTDTQYF. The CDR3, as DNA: TGTGCCAGCAGCTCGCCGGGACGCAAATTCACAGATACGCAGTATTTT.

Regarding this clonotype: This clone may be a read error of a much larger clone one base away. CDR3 nucleotides: TGTGCCAGCAGACACGGGATGAGAGTCTTGGAACAAGAGACCCAGTACTTC. This codes for CASRHGMRVLEQETQYF. The genes are TRBV6-1 and TRBJ2-5; maybe TRBD2 (5 bases). The CDR3 is 17 residues long. Germline CDR1 and CDR2: MNHNS and SASEGT. Trimming stripped 6 bases from V and 2 bases from J, with 22 bases between.

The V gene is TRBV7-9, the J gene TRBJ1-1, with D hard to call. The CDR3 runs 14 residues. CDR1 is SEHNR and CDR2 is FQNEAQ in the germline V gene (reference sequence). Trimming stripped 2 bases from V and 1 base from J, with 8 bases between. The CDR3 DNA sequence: TGTGCCAGCAGCTTAAGTCAAGCGAACACTGAAGCTTTCTTT. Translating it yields CASSLSQANTEAFF.

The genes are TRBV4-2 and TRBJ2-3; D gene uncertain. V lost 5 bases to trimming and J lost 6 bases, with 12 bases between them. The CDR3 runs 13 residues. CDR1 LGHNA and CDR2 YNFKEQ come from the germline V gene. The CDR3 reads CASSKGPEDTQYF. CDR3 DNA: TGTGCCAGCAGCAAAGGACCCGAGGATACGCAGTATTTT.

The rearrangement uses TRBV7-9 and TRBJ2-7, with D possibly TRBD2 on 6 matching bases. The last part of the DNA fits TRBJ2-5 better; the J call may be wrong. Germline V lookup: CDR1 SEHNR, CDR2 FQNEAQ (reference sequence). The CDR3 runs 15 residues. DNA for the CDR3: TGTGCCAGCAGCTTAGGCACGGGAGCTAGGGAGACCCAGTACTTC. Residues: CASSLGTGARETQYF.

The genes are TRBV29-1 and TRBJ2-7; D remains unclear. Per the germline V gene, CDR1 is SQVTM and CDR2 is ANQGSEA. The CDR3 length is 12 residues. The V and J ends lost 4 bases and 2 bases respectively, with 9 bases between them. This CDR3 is CSVANSPYEQYF. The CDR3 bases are TGCAGCGTTGCTAACAGCCCCTACGAGCAGTACTTC.

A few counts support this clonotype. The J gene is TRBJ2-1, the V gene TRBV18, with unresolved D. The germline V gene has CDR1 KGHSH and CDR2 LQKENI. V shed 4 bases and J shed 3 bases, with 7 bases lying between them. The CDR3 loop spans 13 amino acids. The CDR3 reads CASSQSIYNEQFF. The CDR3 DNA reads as TGTGCCAGCTCACAATCTATCTACAATGAGCAGTTCTTC.

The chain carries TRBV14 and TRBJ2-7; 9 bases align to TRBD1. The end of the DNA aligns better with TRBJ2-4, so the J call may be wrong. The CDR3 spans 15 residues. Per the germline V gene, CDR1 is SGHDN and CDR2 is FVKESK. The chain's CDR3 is CASSQGGTGSYIQYF. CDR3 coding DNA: TGTGCCAGCAGCCAAGGTGGGACAGGGTCGTACATTCAGTACTTC.

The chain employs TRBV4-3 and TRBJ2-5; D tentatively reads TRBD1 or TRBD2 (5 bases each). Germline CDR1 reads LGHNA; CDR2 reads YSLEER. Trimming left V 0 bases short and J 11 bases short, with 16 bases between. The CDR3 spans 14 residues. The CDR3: CASSQDLKGSEQYF. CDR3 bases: TGCGCCAGCAGCCAAGATCTGAAGGGGAGTGAGCAGTACTTC.

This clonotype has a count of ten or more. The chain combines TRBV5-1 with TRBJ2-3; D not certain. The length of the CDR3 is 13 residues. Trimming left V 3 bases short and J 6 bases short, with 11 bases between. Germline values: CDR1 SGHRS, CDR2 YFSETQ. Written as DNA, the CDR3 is TGCGCCAGCAGCTCCGAACGGTGGGATACGCAGTATTTT. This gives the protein CASSSERWDTQYF. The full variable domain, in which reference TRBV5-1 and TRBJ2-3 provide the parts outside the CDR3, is KAGVTQTPRYLIKTRGQQVTLSCSPISGHRSVSWYQQTPGQGLQFLFEYFSETQRNKGNFPGRFSGRQFSNSRSEMNVSTLELGDSALYLCASSSERWDTQYFGPGTRLTVL.

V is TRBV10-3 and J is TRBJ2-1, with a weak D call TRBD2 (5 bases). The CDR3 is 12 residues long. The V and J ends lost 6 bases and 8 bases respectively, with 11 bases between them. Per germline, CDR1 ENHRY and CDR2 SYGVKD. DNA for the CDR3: TGTGCCATCAGGGGAAAGAGGGATGAGCAGTTCTTC. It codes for CAIRGKRDEQFF.

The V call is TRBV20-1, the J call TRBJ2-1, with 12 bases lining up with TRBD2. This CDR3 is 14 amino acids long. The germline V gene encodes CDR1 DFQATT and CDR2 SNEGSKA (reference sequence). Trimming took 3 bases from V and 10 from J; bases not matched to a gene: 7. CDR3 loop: CSARTSGSSYEQFF. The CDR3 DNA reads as TGCAGTGCTAGGACTAGCGGGAGCTCCTACGAGCAGTTCTTC.

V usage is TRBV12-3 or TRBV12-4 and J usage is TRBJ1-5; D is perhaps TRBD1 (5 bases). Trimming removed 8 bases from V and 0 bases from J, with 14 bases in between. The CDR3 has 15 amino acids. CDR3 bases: TGTGCCAGCCCCGGGGCCACCAATAGCAATCAGCCCCAGCATTTT. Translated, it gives CASPGATNSNQPQHF.

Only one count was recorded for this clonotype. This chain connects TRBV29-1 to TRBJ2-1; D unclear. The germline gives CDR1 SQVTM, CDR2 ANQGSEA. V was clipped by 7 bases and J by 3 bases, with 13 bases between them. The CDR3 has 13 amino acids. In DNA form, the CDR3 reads TGCAGCGGTGTTTCCTCGGTCTACAATGAGCAGTTCTTC. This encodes CSGVSSVYNEQFF.

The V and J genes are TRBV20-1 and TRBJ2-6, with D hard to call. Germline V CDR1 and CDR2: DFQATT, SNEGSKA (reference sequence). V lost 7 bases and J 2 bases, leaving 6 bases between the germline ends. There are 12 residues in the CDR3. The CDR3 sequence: CSVPAGANVLTF. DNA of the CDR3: TGCAGTGTTCCGGCTGGGGCCAACGTCCTGACTTTC.

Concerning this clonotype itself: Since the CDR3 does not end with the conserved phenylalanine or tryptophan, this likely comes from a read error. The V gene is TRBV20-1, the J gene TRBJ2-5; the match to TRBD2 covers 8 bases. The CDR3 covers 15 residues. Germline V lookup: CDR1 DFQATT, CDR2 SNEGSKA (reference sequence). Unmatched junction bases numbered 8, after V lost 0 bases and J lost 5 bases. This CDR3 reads CSARDASGSSETQYL. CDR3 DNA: TGCAGTGCTAGAGATGCTAGCGGGTCGTCGGAGACCCAGTACCTC.

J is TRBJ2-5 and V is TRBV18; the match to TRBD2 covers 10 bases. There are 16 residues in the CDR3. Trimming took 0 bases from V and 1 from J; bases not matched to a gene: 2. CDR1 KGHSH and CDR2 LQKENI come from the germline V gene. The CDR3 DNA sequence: TGTGCCAGCTCACCACCGTGGACTAGCGGCCAAGAGACCCAGTACTTC. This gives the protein CASSPPWTSGQETQYF.

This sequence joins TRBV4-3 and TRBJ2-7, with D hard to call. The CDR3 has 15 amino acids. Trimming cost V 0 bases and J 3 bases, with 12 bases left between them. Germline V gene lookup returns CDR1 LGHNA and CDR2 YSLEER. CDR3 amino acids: CASSQEGIGLYEQYF. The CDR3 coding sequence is TGCGCCAGCAGCCAAGAAGGGATTGGCCTCTACGAGCAGTACTTC.